This entry lists 5 T cell receptor beta chains sequenced from one sample in a study of blood T cells in healthy people across ages. The authors ran a second PCR of roughly 6 to 12 cycles using a sample-barcoded 5' primer and a J-beta primer mix. TCRdb analysed the 5' RACE reads with MiXCR anew, one entry per CDR3 protein. The profile covers about 1,800,000 distinct CDR3 sequences, with under 30% appearing a single time and roughly 8% taken by the ten largest. The specimen sequenced was blood. The receptors come from a woman in her thirties in good health.

The CDR3 sequence: CASSVDPTGGYTF. CDR3 nucleotide sequence: TGTGCCAGCAGCGTAGATCCGACAGGTGGCTACACCTTC. This chain connects TRBV9 to TRBJ1-2; D might be TRBD1 (6 bases). The CDR3 length is 13 residues. The V end lost 0 bases, the J end lost 7 bases, and 10 bases lay between the germline ends. Germline V lookup: CDR1 SGDLS, CDR2 YYNGEE.

This clonotype was seen repeatedly, ten times or more. The chain combines TRBV6-5 with TRBJ2-7, with TRBD2 matching over 9 bases. Trimming at V came to 4 bases and at J to 7 bases, leaving 20 bases not matched to a gene. This CDR3 has 18 residues. Germline CDR1 and CDR2: MNHEY and SVGAGI. CDR3 loop: CASSSFPPRSGRGGEQYF. DNA of the CDR3: TGTGCCAGCAGTTCATTCCCACCCCGTAGCGGGAGAGGTGGGGAGCAGTACTTC.

For this clonotype: A much larger clone differs by one base, so this may be a read error. The chain is built from TRBV20-1 and TRBJ2-7, with 9 bases matching TRBD1. The germline V gene has CDR1 DFQATT and CDR2 SNEGSKA (reference sequence). The V segment lost 3 bases and the J segment 7 bases; nucleotides outside the gene matches: 13. This CDR3 has 15 amino acids. The CDR3 reads CSARGQGGSYNEQYF. The CDR3 coding sequence is TGCAGTGCTAGGGGACAGGGTGGGTCCTACAATGAGCAGTACTTC.

The rearrangement links TRBV9 to TRBJ2-5; TRBD1 agrees at 8 bases. Germline CDR1 reads SGDLS; CDR2 reads YYNGEE. The V segment lost 2 bases and the J segment 3 bases; nucleotides outside the gene matches: 6. The CDR3 spans 15 residues. The CDR3 sequence: CASSVAGGLEETQYF. The CDR3 bases are TGTGCCAGCAGCGTCGCAGGGGGCTTGGAAGAGACCCAGTACTTC.

In the case of this clonotype: This may stem from a read error, because a much larger clone lies one nucleotide away. This chain uses TRBV12-3 or TRBV12-4 with TRBJ2-1, with D possibly TRBD2 on 7 matching bases. The tail of the sequence fits TRBJ2-7 better, so the J call may be wrong. The CDR3 covers 15 residues. In DNA, the CDR3 is TGTGCCAGCAGGGGGGCTAGCGGATCCTACAATGAGCAGTACTTC. Translation gives CASRGASGSYNEQYF.